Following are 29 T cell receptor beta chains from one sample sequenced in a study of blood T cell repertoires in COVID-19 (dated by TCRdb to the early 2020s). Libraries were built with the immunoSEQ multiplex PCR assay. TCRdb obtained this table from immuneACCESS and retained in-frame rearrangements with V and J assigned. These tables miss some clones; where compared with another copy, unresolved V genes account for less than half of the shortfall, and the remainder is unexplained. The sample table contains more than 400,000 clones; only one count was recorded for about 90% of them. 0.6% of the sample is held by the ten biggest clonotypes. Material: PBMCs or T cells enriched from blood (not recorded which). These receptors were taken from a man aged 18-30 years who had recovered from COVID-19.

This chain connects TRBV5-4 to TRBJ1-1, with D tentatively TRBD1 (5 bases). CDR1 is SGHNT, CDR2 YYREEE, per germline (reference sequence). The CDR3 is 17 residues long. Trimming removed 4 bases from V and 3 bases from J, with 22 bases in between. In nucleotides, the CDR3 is TGTGCCAGCAGCAGGGATCCGTCGGGGGAATGGTACACTGAAGCTTTCTTT. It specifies CASSRDPSGEWYTEAFF.

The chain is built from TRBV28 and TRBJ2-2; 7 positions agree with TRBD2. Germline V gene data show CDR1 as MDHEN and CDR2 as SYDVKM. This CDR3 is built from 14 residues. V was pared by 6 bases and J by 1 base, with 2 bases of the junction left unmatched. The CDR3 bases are TGTGCCAGCAGGGGAGGGCAGAACACCGGGGAGCTGTTTTTT. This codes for CASRGGQNTGELFF.

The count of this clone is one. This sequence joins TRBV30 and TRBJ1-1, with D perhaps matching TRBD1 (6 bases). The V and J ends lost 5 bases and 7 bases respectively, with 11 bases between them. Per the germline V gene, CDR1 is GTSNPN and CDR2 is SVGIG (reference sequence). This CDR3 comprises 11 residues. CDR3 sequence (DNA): TGTGCCTGGGGGGGCCGCAATGAAGCTTTCTTT. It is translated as CAWGGRNEAFF.

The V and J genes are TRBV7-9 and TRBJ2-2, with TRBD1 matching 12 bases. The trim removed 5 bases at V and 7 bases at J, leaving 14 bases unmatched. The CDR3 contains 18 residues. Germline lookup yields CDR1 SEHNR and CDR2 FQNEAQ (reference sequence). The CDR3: CASSPTPGTGGRGGELFF. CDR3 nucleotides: TGTGCCAGCAGCCCCACCCCCGGGACAGGGGGCCGGGGCGGGGAGCTGTTTTTT.

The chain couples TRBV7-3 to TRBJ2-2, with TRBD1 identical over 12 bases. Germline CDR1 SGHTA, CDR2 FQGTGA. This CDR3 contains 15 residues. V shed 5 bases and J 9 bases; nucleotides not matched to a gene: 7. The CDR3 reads CASSQAGTGGRELFF. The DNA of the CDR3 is TGTGCCAGCAGCCAAGCCGGGACAGGGGGCCGGGAGCTGTTTTTT. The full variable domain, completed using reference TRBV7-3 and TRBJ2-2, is GAGVSQTPSNKVTEKGKYVELRCDPISGHTALYWYRQSLGQGPEFLIYFQGTGAADDSGLPNDRFFAVRPEGSVSTLKIQRTERGDSAVYLCASSQAGTGGRELFFGEGSRLTVL.

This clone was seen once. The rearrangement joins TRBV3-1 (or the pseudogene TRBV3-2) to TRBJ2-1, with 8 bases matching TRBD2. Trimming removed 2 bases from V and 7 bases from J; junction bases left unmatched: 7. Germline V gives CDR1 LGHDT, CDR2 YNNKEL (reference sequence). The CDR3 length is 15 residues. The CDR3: CASSQRAGLDNEQFF. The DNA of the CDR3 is TGTGCCAGCAGCCAAAGAGCGGGACTAGATAATGAGCAGTTCTTC.

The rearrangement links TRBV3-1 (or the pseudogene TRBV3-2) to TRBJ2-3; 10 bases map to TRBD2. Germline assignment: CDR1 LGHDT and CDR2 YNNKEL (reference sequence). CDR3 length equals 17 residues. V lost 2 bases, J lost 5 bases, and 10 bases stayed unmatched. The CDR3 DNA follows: TGTGCCAGCAGCCAAAGGGAGGCTAGCGGGGGATTAGATACGCAGTATTTT. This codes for CASSQREASGGLDTQYF.

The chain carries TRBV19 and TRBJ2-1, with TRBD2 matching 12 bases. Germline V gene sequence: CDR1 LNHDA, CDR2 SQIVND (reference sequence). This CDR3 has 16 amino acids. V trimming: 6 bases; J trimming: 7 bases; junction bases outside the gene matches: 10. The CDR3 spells CASSPSGGAVINEQFF. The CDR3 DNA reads TGTGCCAGTAGCCCTAGCGGGGGGGCGGTGATAAATGAGCAGTTCTTC. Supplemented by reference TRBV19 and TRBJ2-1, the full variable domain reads DGGITQSPKYLFRKEGQNVTLSCEQNLNHDAMYWYRQDPGQGLRLIYYSQIVNDFQKGDIAEGYSVSREKKESFPLTVTSAQKNPTAFYLCASSPSGGAVINEQFFGPGTRLTVL.

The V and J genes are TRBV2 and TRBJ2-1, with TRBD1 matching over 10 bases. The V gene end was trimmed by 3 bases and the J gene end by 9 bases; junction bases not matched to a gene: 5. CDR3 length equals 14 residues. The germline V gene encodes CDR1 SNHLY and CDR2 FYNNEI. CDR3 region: CASSDPTGGGEQFF. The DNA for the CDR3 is TGTGCCAGCAGTGACCCGACAGGGGGCGGTGAGCAGTTCTTC. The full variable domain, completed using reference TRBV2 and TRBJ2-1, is EPEVTQTPSHQVTQMGQEVILRCVPISNHLYFYWYRQILGQKVEFLVSFYNNEISEKSEIFDDQFSVERPDGSNFTLKIRSTKLEDSAMYFCASSDPTGGGEQFFGPGTRLTVL.

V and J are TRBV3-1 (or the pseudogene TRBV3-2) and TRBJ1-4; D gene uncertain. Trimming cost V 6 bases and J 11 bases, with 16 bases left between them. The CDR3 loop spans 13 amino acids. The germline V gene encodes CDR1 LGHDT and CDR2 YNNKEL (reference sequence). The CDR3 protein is CASSYDQAGKLFF. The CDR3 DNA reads TGTGCCAGCAGTTACGACCAGGCGGGGAAACTGTTTTTT.

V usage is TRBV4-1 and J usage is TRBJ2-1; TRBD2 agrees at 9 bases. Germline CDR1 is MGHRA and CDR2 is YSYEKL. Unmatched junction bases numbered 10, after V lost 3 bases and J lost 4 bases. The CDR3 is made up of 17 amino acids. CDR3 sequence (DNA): TGCGCCAGCAGCCAGCGGATTCTAGCGGGGAGGTACAATGAGCAGTTCTTC. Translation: CASSQRILAGRYNEQFF.

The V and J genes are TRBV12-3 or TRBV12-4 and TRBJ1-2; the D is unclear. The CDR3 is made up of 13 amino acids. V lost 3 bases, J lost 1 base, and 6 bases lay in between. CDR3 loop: CASSFQRNYGYTF. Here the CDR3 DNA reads TGTGCCAGCAGTTTTCAGCGTAACTATGGCTACACCTTC.

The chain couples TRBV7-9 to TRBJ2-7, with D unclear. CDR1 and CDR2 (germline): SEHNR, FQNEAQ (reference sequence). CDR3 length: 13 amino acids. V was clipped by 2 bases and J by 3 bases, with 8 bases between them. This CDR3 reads CASSLRNSYEQYF. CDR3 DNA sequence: TGTGCCAGCAGCTTAAGAAACAGCTACGAGCAGTACTTC. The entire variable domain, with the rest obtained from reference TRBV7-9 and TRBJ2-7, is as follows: DTGVSQNPRHKITKRGQNVTFRCDPISEHNRLYWYRQTLGQGPEFLTYFQNEAQLEKSRLLSDRFSAERPKGSFSTLEIQRTEQGDSAMYLCASSLRNSYEQYFGPGTRLTVT.

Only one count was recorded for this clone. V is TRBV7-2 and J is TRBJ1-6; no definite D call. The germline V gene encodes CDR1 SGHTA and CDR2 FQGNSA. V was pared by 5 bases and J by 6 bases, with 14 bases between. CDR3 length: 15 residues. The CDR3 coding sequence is TGTGCCAGCAGCCTAGTCCGAGGGTCTAATTCACCCCTCCACTTT. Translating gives CASSLVRGSNSPLHF.

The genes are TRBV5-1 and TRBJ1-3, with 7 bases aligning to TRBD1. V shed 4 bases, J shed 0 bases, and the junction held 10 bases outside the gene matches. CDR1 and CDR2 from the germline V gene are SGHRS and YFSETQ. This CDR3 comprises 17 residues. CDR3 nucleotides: TGCGCCAGCAGCCTCGGGGACAGCTACGACTCTGGAAACACCATATATTTT. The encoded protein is CASSLGDSYDSGNTIYF.

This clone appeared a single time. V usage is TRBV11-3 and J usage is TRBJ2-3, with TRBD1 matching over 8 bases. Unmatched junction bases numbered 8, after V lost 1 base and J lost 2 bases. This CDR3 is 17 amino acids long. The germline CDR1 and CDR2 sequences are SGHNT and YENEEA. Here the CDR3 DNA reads TGTGCCAGCAGCTTAGGCGTCGCAGGGGGCAACACAGATACGCAGTATTTT. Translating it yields CASSLGVAGGNTDTQYF.

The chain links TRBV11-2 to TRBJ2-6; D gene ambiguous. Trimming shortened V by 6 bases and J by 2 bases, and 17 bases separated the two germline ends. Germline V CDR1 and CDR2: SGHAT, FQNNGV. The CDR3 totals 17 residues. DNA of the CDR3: TGTGCCAGCAGGGCCTCTCTCCAGACTCCTGGGGCCAACGTCCTGACTTTC. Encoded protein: CASRASLQTPGANVLTF.

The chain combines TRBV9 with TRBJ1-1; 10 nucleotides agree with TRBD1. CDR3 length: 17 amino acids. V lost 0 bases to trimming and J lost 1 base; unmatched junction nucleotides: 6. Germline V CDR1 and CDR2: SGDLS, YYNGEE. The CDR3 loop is CASSVGGGTGANTEAFF. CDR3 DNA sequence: TGTGCCAGCAGCGTAGGGGGAGGGACAGGGGCGAACACTGAAGCTTTCTTT.

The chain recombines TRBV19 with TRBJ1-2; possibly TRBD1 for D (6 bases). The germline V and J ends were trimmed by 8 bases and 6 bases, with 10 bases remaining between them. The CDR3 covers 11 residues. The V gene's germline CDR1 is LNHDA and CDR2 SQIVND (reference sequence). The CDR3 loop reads CASGRGHGYTF. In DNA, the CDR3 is TGTGCCAGTGGCAGGGGTCATGGCTACACCTTC.

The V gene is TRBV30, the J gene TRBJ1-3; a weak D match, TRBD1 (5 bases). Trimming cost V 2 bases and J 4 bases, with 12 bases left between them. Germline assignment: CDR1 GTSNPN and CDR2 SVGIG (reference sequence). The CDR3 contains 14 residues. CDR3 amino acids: CAWSQGRKGNTIYF. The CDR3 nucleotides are TGTGCCTGGAGTCAGGGCCGGAAGGGAAACACCATATATTTT.

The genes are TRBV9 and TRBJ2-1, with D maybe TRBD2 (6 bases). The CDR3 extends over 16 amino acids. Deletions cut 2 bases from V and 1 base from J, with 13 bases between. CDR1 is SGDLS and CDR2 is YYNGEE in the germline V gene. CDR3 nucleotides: TGTGCCAGCAGCGTTCTGGGCGGGACTTCCTACAATGAGCAGTTCTTC. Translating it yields CASSVLGGTSYNEQFF.

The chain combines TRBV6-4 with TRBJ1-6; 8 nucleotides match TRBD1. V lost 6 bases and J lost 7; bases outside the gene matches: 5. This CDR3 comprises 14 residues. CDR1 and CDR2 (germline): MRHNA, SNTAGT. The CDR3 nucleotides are TGTGCCAGCAGAGACAGGGGAGGGAATTCACCCCTCCACTTT. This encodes CASRDRGGNSPLHF.

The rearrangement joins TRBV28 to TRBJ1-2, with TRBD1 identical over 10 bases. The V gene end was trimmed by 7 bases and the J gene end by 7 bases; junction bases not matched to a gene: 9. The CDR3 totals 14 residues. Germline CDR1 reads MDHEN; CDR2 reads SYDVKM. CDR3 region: CASNLRQGARGYTF. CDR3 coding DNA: TGTGCCAGCAACCTCCGACAGGGGGCCCGTGGCTACACCTTC.

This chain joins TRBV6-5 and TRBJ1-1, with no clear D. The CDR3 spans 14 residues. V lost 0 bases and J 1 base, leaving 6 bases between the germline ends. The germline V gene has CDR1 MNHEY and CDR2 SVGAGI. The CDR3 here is CASSYSAENTEAFF. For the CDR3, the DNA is TGTGCCAGCAGTTACTCGGCAGAGAACACTGAAGCTTTCTTT.

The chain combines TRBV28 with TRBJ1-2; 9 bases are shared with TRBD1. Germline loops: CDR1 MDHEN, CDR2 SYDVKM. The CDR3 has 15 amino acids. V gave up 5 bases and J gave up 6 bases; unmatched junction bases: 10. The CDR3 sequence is CASSLSPGQGNGYTF. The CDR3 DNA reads TGTGCCAGCAGTCTATCTCCGGGACAGGGTAATGGCTACACCTTC.

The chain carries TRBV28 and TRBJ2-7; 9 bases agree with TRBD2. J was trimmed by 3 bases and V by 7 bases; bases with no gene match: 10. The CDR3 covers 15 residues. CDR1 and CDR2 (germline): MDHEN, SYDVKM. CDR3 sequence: CASMSGGRAYYEQYF. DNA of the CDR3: TGTGCCAGCATGAGCGGCGGGAGGGCCTACTACGAGCAGTACTTC.

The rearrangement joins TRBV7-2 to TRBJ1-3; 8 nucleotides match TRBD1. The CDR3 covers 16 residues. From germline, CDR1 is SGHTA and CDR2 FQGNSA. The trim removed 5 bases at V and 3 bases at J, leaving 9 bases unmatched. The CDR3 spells CASSAGQGRNGNTIYF. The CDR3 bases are TGTGCCAGCAGCGCCGGACAGGGCAGAAATGGAAACACCATATATTTT.

The CDR3: CASSEQGAQGEAFF. The CDR3 DNA follows: TGTGCCAGCAGCGAACAGGGGGCGCAAGGGGAAGCTTTCTTT. The chain uses TRBV7-3 and TRBJ1-1; 9 bases are shared with TRBD1. The CDR3 runs to 14 residues. V lost 5 bases, J lost 8 bases, and 9 bases stayed unmatched. CDR1 and CDR2 (germline): SGHTA, FQGTGA. The variable domain in full, with the rest retrieved from reference TRBV7-3 and TRBJ1-1, is GAGVSQTPSNKVTEKGKYVELRCDPISGHTALYWYRQSLGQGPEFLIYFQGTGAADDSGLPNDRFFAVRPEGSVSTLKIQRTERGDSAVYLCASSEQGAQGEAFFGQGTRLTVV.

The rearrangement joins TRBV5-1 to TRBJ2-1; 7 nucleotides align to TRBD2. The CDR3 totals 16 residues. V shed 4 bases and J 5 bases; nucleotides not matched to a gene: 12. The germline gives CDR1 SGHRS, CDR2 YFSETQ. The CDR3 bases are TGCGCCAGCAGCCGACCTGGACTAGAGGCGCACAATGAGCAGTTCTTC. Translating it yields CASSRPGLEAHNEQFF.